Each of the 18 T cell receptor beta chains below was sequenced from the same sample in a study of shared clonotypes between healthy human individuals. Libraries were prepared by immunoSEQ multiplex PCR; TCRdb keeps only in-frame clonotypes and omits some of them. The repertoire consists of about 820,000 clones, with nearly 95% occurring once and the leading ten covering less than 25%. Naive CD8 cells lacked CD45RO and underwent positive selection for CCR7, leaving out terminally differentiated effector memory CD45RA+ cells. The sequencing sample was made of naive CD8+ T cells sorted from blood. The receptors were gathered from a man aged 30 to 39 in good health.

This clone was detected once. The V call is TRBV11-3, the J call TRBJ2-2; TRBD1 aligns across 7 bases. The junction had 8 bases not matched to a gene; V was cut back by 2 bases and J by 5 bases. This CDR3 region has 16 residues. CDR1 is SGHNT, CDR2 YENEEA, per germline. The CDR3 DNA follows: TGTGCCAGCAGCTTATCCGGGACAGCCTATACCGGGGAGCTGTTTTTT. It yields the protein CASSLSGTAYTGELFF.

The rearrangement uses TRBV13 and TRBJ2-3; the match to TRBD1 covers 7 bases. V gave up 1 base and J gave up 0 bases; unmatched junction bases: 7. The CDR3 has 17 residues. Germline V CDR1 and CDR2: PRHDT, FYEKMQ (reference sequence). CDR3 coding DNA: TGTGCCAGCAGCTTAGAGTCGGGACAGAAAAGCACAGATACGCAGTATTTT. This encodes CASSLESGQKSTDTQYF. The full variable domain, in which reference TRBV13 and TRBJ2-3 provide the parts outside the CDR3, is AAGVIQSPRHLIKEKRETATLKCYPIPRHDTVYWYQQGPGQDPQFLISFYEKMQSDKGSIPDRFSAQQFSDYHSELNMSSLELGDSALYFCASSLESGQKSTDTQYFGPGTRLTVL.

This chain connects TRBV4-2 to TRBJ2-1, with 13 bases that match TRBD2. The trim removed 4 bases at V and 6 bases at J, leaving 6 bases unmatched. CDR1 and CDR2 from the germline V gene are LGHNA and YNFKEQ. The CDR3 contains 16 residues. This CDR3 reads CASSRAGTSGTNEQFF. In DNA form, the CDR3 reads TGTGCCAGCAGCCGCGCCGGGACTAGCGGGACCAATGAGCAGTTCTTC.

The chain carries TRBV28 and TRBJ2-7; 7 positions match TRBD2. Trimming took 3 bases from V and 4 from J; bases not matched to a gene: 6. Germline CDR1 is MDHEN and CDR2 is SYDVKM. The CDR3 loop spans 14 amino acids. This chain's CDR3 is CASSLAGDGYEQYF. DNA of the CDR3: TGTGCCAGCAGTTTGGCGGGAGACGGATACGAGCAGTACTTC.

The V and J genes are TRBV10-1 and TRBJ2-7; 9 positions match TRBD2. Per germline, CDR1 WNHNN and CDR2 SYGVQD (reference sequence). Losses at the gene ends were 2 bases for V and 4 bases for J; bases not matched to a gene: 6. The CDR3 sequence is 15 residues long. The chain's CDR3 is CASSEGGLALYEQYF. The CDR3 DNA follows: TGCGCCAGCAGTGAGGGGGGACTAGCCCTTTACGAGCAGTACTTC.

The table lists this clone with a count of one. The rearrangement uses TRBV6-1 and TRBJ1-1; D remains ambiguous. The germline gives CDR1 MNHNS, CDR2 SASEGT. The CDR3 runs 13 residues. Trimming shortened V by 3 bases and J by 4 bases, and 9 bases separated the two germline ends. The chain's CDR3 is CASSDRGRTEAFF. The CDR3 bases are TGTGCCAGCAGTGATAGAGGTCGCACTGAAGCTTTCTTT.

The CDR3 region is CASSQDGGTQYF. The CDR3 bases are TGCGCCAGCAGCCAAGACGGCGGGACCCAGTACTTC. The chain employs TRBV4-1 and TRBJ2-5; D gene ambiguous. CDR3 length: 12 residues. Trimming took off 0 bases at V and 7 bases at J, with 6 bases between the two ends. Germline lookup yields CDR1 MGHRA and CDR2 YSYEKL.

The V and J genes are TRBV6-6 and TRBJ2-1, with 11 bases aligning to TRBD2. V dropped 8 bases and J dropped 5; count of bases not matched to a gene: 5. Per the germline V gene, CDR1 is MNHNY and CDR2 is SVGAGI (reference sequence). The CDR3 covers 14 residues. The CDR3 DNA reads as TGTGCCAGCGAGGGGACTAGCGGCGACAATGAGCAGTTCTTC. It specifies CASEGTSGDNEQFF.

A few counts support this clone. The chain uses TRBV28 and TRBJ2-5, with D possibly matching TRBD1 (5 bases). This CDR3 contains 13 residues. Trimming stripped 9 bases from V and 2 bases from J, with 13 bases between. Germline V gene lookup returns CDR1 MDHEN and CDR2 SYDVKM. CDR3 amino acids: CASTQGLQETQYF. For the CDR3, the DNA is TGTGCCAGTACCCAGGGTTTACAAGAGACCCAGTACTTC.

The rearrangement joins TRBV27 to TRBJ2-2; TRBD2 aligns across 13 bases. CDR1 MNHEY and CDR2 SMNVEV come from the germline V gene (reference sequence). With 6 bases clipped from V and 6 bases from J, the junction kept 7 bases outside the gene matches. The CDR3 loop spans 16 amino acids. This chain's CDR3 is CASSERTSGSSGELFF. In nucleotides, the CDR3 is TGTGCCAGCAGCGAAAGGACTAGCGGGAGTTCCGGGGAGCTGTTTTTT.

The chain is built from TRBV7-6 and TRBJ2-1; 11 nucleotides match TRBD2. With V trimmed by 5 bases and J by 4 bases, 7 bases remained unmatched. From germline, CDR1 is SGHVS and CDR2 FNYEAQ. There are 16 residues in the CDR3. The DNA of the CDR3 is TGTGCCAGCAGCCCGTCTAGCGGGAGGCCTTACAATGAGCAGTTCTTC. Translation gives CASSPSSGRPYNEQFF.

Concerning this clone: Different DNA sequences within this sample yield the same CDR3. The chain couples TRBV9 to TRBJ2-1; 7 positions match TRBD2. V gave up 8 bases and J gave up 8 bases; unmatched junction bases: 1. Germline CDR1 is SGDLS and CDR2 is YYNGEE. The CDR3 extends over 10 amino acids. CDR3 protein: CASAGDEQFF. The CDR3 DNA reads TGTGCCAGTGCGGGGGATGAGCAGTTCTTC.

This clone was detected only a few times. This rearrangement joins TRBV4-2 to TRBJ2-7; D tentatively fits TRBD1 or TRBD2 (5 bases each). CDR3 length equals 14 residues. CDR1 and CDR2 (germline): LGHNA, YNFKEQ. The V gene lost 0 bases and the J gene lost 2 bases, with 8 bases spanning the gap. The CDR3 spells CASSQDRGPYEQYF. In DNA, the CDR3 is TGTGCCAGCAGCCAAGATCGGGGACCCTACGAGCAGTACTTC.

This chain joins TRBV29-1 and TRBJ2-7, with D perhaps matching TRBD1 (6 bases). This CDR3 is 15 amino acids long. Between the trimmed V and J ends, which lost 7 bases and 0 bases, there was a span of 19 bases. In germline, CDR1 is SQVTM, CDR2 ANQGSEA. CDR3 bases: TGCAGCGCAGTCACAGGGTGGGGCGCCTCCTACGAGCAGTACTTC. This encodes CSAVTGWGASYEQYF.

CDR3 in DNA: TGTGCCAGCCCCGGACGGGGCCGTGGAGATACGCAGTATTTT. This translates into CASPGRGRGDTQYF. V is TRBV2 and J is TRBJ2-3, with D possibly called TRBD1 or TRBD2 (5 bases each). V was pared by 8 bases and J by 5 bases, with 17 bases between. This CDR3 is 14 amino acids long. From germline, CDR1 is SNHLY and CDR2 FYNNEI. The complete variable domain, with remaining parts taken from reference TRBV2 and TRBJ2-3, reads EPEVTQTPSHQVTQMGQEVILRCVPISNHLYFYWYRQILGQKVEFLVSFYNNEISEKSEIFDDQFSVERPDGSNFTLKIRSTKLEDSAMYFCASPGRGRGDTQYFGPGTRLTVL.

This clone was found once. The chain joins TRBV6-1 to TRBJ2-7; 11 bases align to TRBD1. The trim removed 2 bases at V and 3 bases at J, leaving 9 bases unmatched. Germline CDR1 is MNHNS and CDR2 is SASEGT. The CDR3 is 17 amino acids. The CDR3 coding sequence is TGTGCCAGCAGTGAACAGAGGGCCGGGACAGGGGGCTACGAGCAGTACTTC. As protein: CASSEQRAGTGGYEQYF.

The V call is TRBV29-1, the J call TRBJ1-5, with D perhaps matching TRBD1 (5 bases). Germline V gene data show CDR1 as SQVTM and CDR2 as ANQGSEA. The CDR3 is made up of 14 amino acids. V lost 7 bases to trimming and J lost 3 bases, with 16 bases between them. CDR3: CSAQADSPNQPQHF. The CDR3 DNA reads TGCAGCGCCCAAGCCGACAGTCCCAATCAGCCCCAGCATTTT.

V is TRBV2 and J is TRBJ1-1; D may be TRBD1 (6 bases). The CDR3 length is 12 residues. From germline, CDR1 is SNHLY and CDR2 FYNNEI. V was cut by 10 bases and J by 11 bases, with 20 bases left in between. The CDR3 coding sequence is TGTGCCAAAGCTGCGGGGGCCGGCGGGGCTTTCTTT. As protein: CAKAAGAGGAFF.